One sample yielded the 22 T cell receptor beta chains listed below, sequenced in a study of metastatic and nonmetastatic thyroid tumors. Ahead of thyroid surgery, no patient had received treatment of any kind. Using MiXCR, TCRdb reanalyzed the PCR reads. The sample includes fewer than 45,000 clones, less than 15% of them seen just once. The material sequenced was blood. Every receptor here comes from a female donor with papillary thyroid cancer or a benign thyroid nodule (not recorded which). Some clones in this sample may be carry-over from other donors' samples.

This clone has at least ten counts. The rearrangement uses TRBV9 and TRBJ1-1, with D possibly matching TRBD1 (5 bases). V lost 3 bases to trimming and J lost 5 bases, with 8 bases between them. The CDR3 is 12 residues long. Germline V gives CDR1 SGDLS, CDR2 YYNGEE. The CDR3 reads CASSGGETEAFF. The CDR3 bases are TGTGCCAGCAGCGGAGGGGAAACTGAAGCTTTCTTT.

This clone occurred many times. The chain joins TRBV7-9 to TRBJ1-2, with TRBD1 as a possible D gene (6 bases). Germline CDR1 is SEHNR and CDR2 is FQNEAQ (reference sequence). Trimming pared 4 bases from V and 6 bases from J, leaving 15 bases between. The CDR3 is 14 residues long. The CDR3 DNA is TGTGCCAGCAGCTCGGACAGCTACCTGAATGGCTACACCTTC. Its protein is CASSSDSYLNGYTF.

The table lists this clone with many counts. The chain carries TRBV27 and TRBJ1-3; D possibly corresponds to TRBD1 (5 bases). This CDR3 has 14 residues. The V end lost 5 bases, the J end lost 2 bases, and 10 bases lay between the germline ends. The germline gives CDR1 MNHEY, CDR2 SMNVEV (reference sequence). The CDR3 DNA follows: TGTGCCAGCAGTGGGGGAACAACTGGAAACACCATATATTTT. This codes for CASSGGTTGNTIYF.

This clone was recorded at least ten times. This chain joins TRBV28 and TRBJ2-3; unclear D gene. Germline values: CDR1 MDHEN, CDR2 SYDVKM. The V end lost 3 bases, the J end lost 0 bases, and 7 bases lay between the germline ends. The CDR3 totals 14 residues. The CDR3: CASSFAVSTDTQYF. As DNA, the CDR3 is TGTGCCAGCAGTTTTGCGGTTAGCACAGATACGCAGTATTTT.

The chain employs TRBV28 and TRBJ1-2; D not certain. The CDR3 extends over 13 amino acids. Germline CDR1 and CDR2: MDHEN and SYDVKM. Trimming left V 7 bases short and J 5 bases short, with 14 bases between. CDR3 DNA sequence: TGTGCCAGCATCTCTGGTCACGCGTATGGCTACACCTTC. Its protein product is CASISGHAYGYTF.

This clone is labeled medium-sized (0.01 to 0.1%). Other DNA variants within this sample encode the same CDR3. V and J are TRBV6-1 and TRBJ2-7; 7 nucleotides match TRBD1. The J segment lost 2 bases and the V segment lost 6 bases, leaving 4 bases of the junction unmatched. CDR3 length equals 13 residues. CDR1 and CDR2 (germline): MNHNS, SASEGT. This CDR3 is CASRGTAPYEQYF. In DNA, the CDR3 is TGTGCCAGCAGGGGGACAGCTCCCTACGAGCAGTACTTC.

This clone was seen ten or more times. V usage is TRBV12-3 or TRBV12-4 and J usage is TRBJ2-5, with 12 bases identical to TRBD1. This CDR3 region has 14 residues. The V and J ends lost 6 bases and 7 bases, in that order; junction bases with no gene match: 6. CDR3 coding DNA: TGTGCCAGCAGGGGACAGGGGGCGTCTGGGACCCAGTACTTC. This codes for CASRGQGASGTQYF.

The chain uses TRBV28 and TRBJ2-7; D not resolved. The germline V gene encodes CDR1 MDHEN and CDR2 SYDVKM. V was shortened by 5 bases and J by 2 bases, with 16 bases between the two germline ends. The CDR3 has 15 residues. CDR3 nucleotide sequence: TGTGCCAGCAGTACGACCGGCGGAGCCACCTACGAGCAGTACTTC. It is translated as CASSTTGGATYEQYF.

The sample holds many counts of this clone. The gene calls are TRBV5-1 and TRBJ1-2, with D possibly matching TRBD1 (6 bases). Trimming stripped 3 bases from V and 7 bases from J, with 22 bases between. This CDR3 spans 16 amino acids. Germline lookup yields CDR1 SGHRS and CDR2 YFSETQ. In nucleotides, the CDR3 is TGCGCCAGCAGCTACAGGACAGATCTGATAGGCGGTGGCTACACCTTC. Translation: CASSYRTDLIGGGYTF.

This clone occurred once. The rearrangement joins TRBV5-1 to TRBJ2-1, with a possible D match to TRBD2 (5 bases). Germline V gene data show CDR1 as SGHRS and CDR2 as YFSETQ. Trimming took off 4 bases at V and 3 bases at J, with 17 bases between the two ends. This CDR3 region has 16 residues. CDR3 residues: CASSLNFLAIYNEQFF. CDR3 in DNA: TGCGCCAGCAGCCTCAACTTTCTAGCAATCTACAATGAGCAGTTCTTC.

This clone was counted many times. The gene calls are TRBV5-4 and TRBJ1-1, with D unclear. The CDR3 is made up of 14 amino acids. Trimming left V 4 bases short and J 0 bases short, with 10 bases between. Germline V gives CDR1 SGHNT, CDR2 YYREEE (reference sequence). DNA for the CDR3: TGTGCCAGCAGCCTTGACACCATGAACACTGAAGCTTTCTTT. It codes for CASSLDTMNTEAFF.

A remark on this clone: This could be a read error, since a much larger clone is one nucleotide away. The chain has TRBV2 and TRBJ2-7; the D is unclear. Germline-derived CDR1 and CDR2 are SNHLY and FYNNEI. The CDR3 consists of 11 residues. The CDR3 loop reads CASNGSYGQYF. Here the CDR3 DNA reads TGTGCCAGCAATGGGTCCTACGGGCAGTACTTC.

This clone was found many times. The rearrangement joins TRBV19 to TRBJ2-7; D not resolved. The CDR3 totals 11 residues. V was clipped by 4 bases and J by 3 bases, with 4 bases between them. The germline V gene encodes CDR1 LNHDA and CDR2 SQIVND (reference sequence). DNA for the CDR3: TGTGCCAGTAGTACCAACTACGAGCAGTACTTC. It is translated as CASSTNYEQYF.

There are many counts of this clone. The V call is TRBV13, the J call TRBJ2-5, with 8 bases aligning to TRBD2. There are 15 residues in the CDR3. V lost 1 base, J lost 4 bases, and 5 bases stayed unmatched. Germline V gene data show CDR1 as PRHDT and CDR2 as FYEKMQ (reference sequence). The CDR3 loop reads CASSLEAGRGETQYF. In nucleotides, the CDR3 is TGTGCCAGCAGCTTAGAGGCCGGGAGGGGAGAGACCCAGTACTTC.

This clone has a handful of counts. The genes are TRBV6-1 and TRBJ2-7; possible D gene TRBD1, 6 bases. The CDR3 is 13 residues long. Germline values: CDR1 MNHNS, CDR2 SASEGT. The ends were cut back, 5 bases at V and 7 bases at J, with 15 bases in the middle. The DNA of the CDR3 is TGTGCCAGCAGTACCACAGGGCTGGGTGAGCAGTACTTC. Protein: CASSTTGLGEQYF.

This chain joins TRBV5-4 and TRBJ1-6, with D uncertain. The CDR3 is 12 residues long. The germline CDR1 and CDR2 sequences are SGHNT and YYREEE (reference sequence). The V end lost 10 bases, the J end lost 0 bases, and 5 bases lay between the germline ends. The DNA of the CDR3 is TGTGCCCAGATCTCCTATAATTCACCCCTCCACTTT. It yields the protein CAQISYNSPLHF.

The chain combines TRBV28 with TRBJ1-5, with 12 nucleotides matching TRBD1. The V segment lost 6 bases and the J segment 7 bases; nucleotides outside the gene matches: 7. The CDR3 runs to 15 residues. CDR1 and CDR2 (germline): MDHEN, SYDVKM. As DNA, the CDR3 is TGTGCCAGCAGATCAGGGACAGGGGGCCGGCAGCCCCAGCATTTT. Translating gives CASRSGTGGRQPQHF.

This chain links TRBV24-1 with TRBJ2-2; 8 positions match TRBD2. This CDR3 is 16 amino acids long. V shed 4 bases, J shed 6 bases, and the junction held 9 bases outside the gene matches. CDR1 is KGHDR, CDR2 SFDVKD, per germline. CDR3 coding DNA: TGTGCCACCAGTGACCCAAGACTAGCGCGCGCCGGGGAGCTGTTTTTT. It specifies CATSDPRLARAGELFF.

This clone was recorded at least ten times. Its ends do not fully match the called genes, so a read error is possible. The rearrangement links TRBV7-7 to TRBJ2-1; 12 bases align to TRBD2. The CDR3 runs 17 residues. Germline values: CDR1 SSHAT, CDR2 FNYEAQ (reference sequence). The CDR3 reads CASSLALASGRAGEQFF. The CDR3 bases are TGTGCTAGCAGCTTAGCGCTGGCTAGCGGGAGGGCCGGTGAGCAGTTCTTC.

This clone was observed a handful of times. This rearrangement joins TRBV20-1 to TRBJ2-1; weak D call: TRBD1 (6 bases). CDR1 is DFQATT, CDR2 SNEGSKA, per germline (reference sequence). The CDR3 extends over 16 amino acids. Trimming left V 6 bases short and J 6 bases short, with 24 bases between. The CDR3: CSAGTRGTNRTNEQFF. CDR3 nucleotide sequence: TGCAGTGCCGGAACAAGGGGGACCAACCGCACCAATGAGCAGTTCTTC.

This sequence joins TRBV4-2 and TRBJ2-2, with 14 bases lining up with TRBD2. The germline V gene has CDR1 LGHNA and CDR2 YNFKEQ. The length of the CDR3 is 17 residues. Unmatched junction bases numbered 9, after V lost 3 bases and J lost 9 bases. DNA of the CDR3: TGTGCCAGCAGCCACCGACTAGCGGGAGGGCCGGGCCGGGAGCTGTTTTTT. Translation: CASSHRLAGGPGRELFF.

Ten or more counts support this clone. The V call is TRBV12-3 or TRBV12-4, the J call TRBJ2-1; a weak D match, TRBD1 (6 bases). The CDR3 totals 11 residues. The germline V and J ends were trimmed by 6 bases and 9 bases, with 9 bases remaining between them. The CDR3 protein is CASSSGVEQFF. The CDR3 nucleotides are TGTGCCAGCAGCTCAGGGGTTGAGCAGTTCTTC.